The sequence of this T cell receptor beta chain was determined in a study of CD8+CD57+ T cells in acquired aplastic anemia. Study-wide background: Isolated CD4+ and CD8+ cells, once sorted, yielded DNA averaging around 3.1 ug.

Using genomic DNA as the template, TCR beta VDJ and CDR3 profiling was carried out. TCRdb recomputed calls from the reads with MiXCR, one row per CDR3 protein. The sample has some 210,000 distinct CDR3 sequences, over 55% seen once. At least ten counts were recorded for this clonotype. This TCR was sampled from a human donor in good health. The material sequenced was sorted CD4+, CD8+, or CD8+CD57+ T cells (not recorded which) from PBMCs.

The CDR3 sequence: CASSRQGQGSYEQYF. CDR3 sequence (DNA): TGTGCCAGCAGTCGGCAAGGACAGGGCTCCTACGAGCAGTACTTC. J is TRBJ2-7 and V is TRBV6-6; 8 nucleotides line up with TRBD1. Trimming took 5 bases from V and 0 from J; bases not matched to a gene: 6. Per germline, CDR1 MNHNY and CDR2 SVGAGI (reference sequence). There are 15 residues in the CDR3.